These 25 T cell receptor beta chains originate from one sample sequenced in a study of tumor and adjacent non-tumor tissue in lung cancer. A modified ARM-PCR protocol with three rounds of nested PCR amplified TCRbeta. TCRdb analysed the multiplex PCR reads with MiXCR anew, one entry per CDR3 protein. The data show 65,000 to 95,000 distinct CDR3 sequences, around 75% seen once. No cell sorting was done before RNA was extracted from the tissue. Sequenced input: lung tumor tissue. The receptors stem from a woman aged 50 to 65 with non-small cell lung cancer.

The chain has TRBV10-3 and TRBJ2-7, with D possibly TRBD2 on 6 matching bases. CDR3 length: 17 amino acids. Germline V gene sequence: CDR1 ENHRY, CDR2 SYGVKD. Trimming left V 4 bases short and J 3 bases short, with 22 bases between. The CDR3 loop reads CAISAKTGWDFFYEQYF. The CDR3 nucleotides are TGTGCCATCAGTGCTAAAACGGGATGGGACTTTTTCTACGAGCAGTACTTC.

This clonotype was counted a few times. No conserved phenylalanine or tryptophan is present at the end of the CDR3, so a read error is the likely explanation. The chain carries TRBV20-1 and TRBJ2-2; D ambiguous. This CDR3 is built from 14 residues. The germline CDR1 and CDR2 sequences are DFQATT and SNEGSKA (reference sequence). The V end was cut by 4 bases, the J end by 1 base, with 10 bases between. CDR3: CSAINLLNTGELFS. The CDR3 bases are TGCAGTGCTATTAACCTACTGAACACCGGGGAGCTGTTTTCT.

In its sample, this clonotype was seen a few times. This may be a read error: a much more frequent sequence differs by one nucleotide. This chain joins TRBV12-3 or TRBV12-4 and TRBJ2-1, with TRBD1 matching over 8 bases. The CDR3 is 16 amino acids. V gave up 8 bases and J gave up 5 bases; unmatched junction bases: 14. The CDR3 protein is CASGPRGRTVDNEQFF. CDR3 bases: TGTGCCAGCGGTCCCAGGGGGCGGACGGTGGACAATGAGCAGTTCTTC.

This clonotype was observed once. This chain links TRBV6-5 with TRBJ1-2; D is uncertain. This CDR3 is built from 15 residues. V shed 2 bases and J shed 4 bases, with 14 bases lying between them. Germline-derived CDR1 and CDR2 are MNHEY and SVGAGI. This CDR3 reads CASSYPRAEGYGYTF. The CDR3 DNA reads TGTGCCAGCAGTTACCCGAGAGCAGAGGGCTATGGCTACACCTTC.

The chain is built from TRBV6-1 and TRBJ1-1; tentatively, D is TRBD1 (6 bases). Trimming left V 6 bases short and J 3 bases short, with 11 bases between. In germline, CDR1 is MNHNS, CDR2 SASEGT. This CDR3 is built from 13 residues. The CDR3 DNA sequence: TGTGCCAGCAGGGACAGTGATCACACTGAAGCTTTCTTT. Protein sequence: CASRDSDHTEAFF.

This clonotype came up once. This rearrangement joins TRBV20-1 to TRBJ2-7; either TRBD1 or TRBD2 may supply D (5 bases each). Germline CDR1 and CDR2: DFQATT and SNEGSKA (reference sequence). Deletions cut 6 bases from V and 9 bases from J, with 21 bases between. The CDR3 is 13 residues long. The CDR3 region is CSAHEPQGDGQYF. CDR3 DNA: TGCAGTGCCCACGAACCTCAGGGAGACGGGCAGTACTTC.

Points on this clonotype: Lacking the conserved final phenylalanine or tryptophan, this CDR3 likely reflects a read error. V usage is TRBV20-1 and J usage is TRBJ2-3, with D uncertain. Germline CDR1 reads DFQATT; CDR2 reads SNEGSKA (reference sequence). The V end lost 2 bases, the J end lost 2 bases, and 17 bases lay between the germline ends. The length of the CDR3 is 16 residues. CDR3: CSARSEKPYYTDTQYV. The DNA of the CDR3 is TGCAGTGCTAGATCTGAAAAGCCTTATTACACAGATACGCAGTATGTT.

The count of this clonotype is one. One end of the junction does not line up with germline, which may come from a read error. This sequence joins TRBV12-3 or TRBV12-4 and TRBJ2-2; TRBD1 is a possible D gene (5 bases). CDR3 size: 14 residues. The CDR3 loop reads CSSSTIGVAGELFF. The CDR3 DNA sequence: TGTTCCAGCAGCACGATAGGGGTTGCCGGGGAGCTGTTTTTT.

About this clonotype itself: One end of the junction fails to match germline, which may point to a read error. The rearrangement joins TRBV6-1 to TRBJ2-1; 11 nucleotides agree with TRBD2. Germline lookup yields CDR1 MNHNS and CDR2 SASEGT. CDR3 length: 18 residues. As DNA, the CDR3 is TGTGCCAGTAGAAGACAGACTAGCGGGATTACGTCCTACAATGAGCTGTTCTTC. Its translation is CASRRQTSGITSYNELFF.

This clonotype occurred once. A much bigger clone sits one base away, suggesting this may be a read error. The chain is built from TRBV28 and TRBJ2-1, with TRBD2 matching 14 bases. CDR1 is MDHEN, CDR2 SYDVKM, per germline. This CDR3 has 14 amino acids. V lost 4 bases to trimming and J lost 13 bases; unmatched junction nucleotides: 6. DNA for the CDR3: TGTGCCAGCAGTTCCCCGGGACTAGCGGGAGTTCAGTTCTTC. Protein: CASSSPGLAGVQFF.

Notes on this clonotype: An end of the junction does not agree with germline; a read error may underlie this. This rearrangement joins TRBV11-1 to TRBJ2-1; D is uncertain. Germline assignment: CDR1 SGHAT and CDR2 FQDESV (reference sequence). The CDR3 consists of 13 residues. CDR3: CVSSLPALDEQFF. The DNA of the CDR3 is TGTGTCAGCAGCTTACCTGCACTGGATGAGCAGTTCTTC.

With regard to this clonotype: At one of its ends the junction is not consistent with the germline gene, which may arise from a read error. V is TRBV20-1 and J is TRBJ1-1; 9 bases match TRBD1. CDR3 length: 17 amino acids. CDR1 is DFQATT and CDR2 is SNEGSKA in the germline V gene (reference sequence). DNA of the CDR3: TGCAGTGCGAGTCCTCCGGGACAGGGTGACGGGGGCAGTGAATCTTTCTTT. Encoded protein: CSASPPGQGDGGSESFF.

Notes on this clonotype: This is likely a read error, given that the CDR3 carries no conserved phenylalanine or tryptophan at its end. This chain links TRBV20-1 with TRBJ1-1; the D gene is possibly TRBD1 (6 bases). Deletions cut 6 bases from V and 6 bases from J, with 23 bases between. The CDR3 runs to 15 residues. Germline V CDR1 and CDR2: DFQATT, SNEGSKA (reference sequence). The CDR3 sequence: CSARLEGGVDAEAFV. The CDR3 nucleotides read TGCAGTGCCCGATTAGAGGGGGGCGTGGACGCTGAAGCTTTCGTT.

To note about this clonotype: At one of its ends the junction is not consistent with the germline gene, which may arise from a read error. The chain links TRBV2 to TRBJ1-1; maybe TRBD1 (5 bases). CDR1 and CDR2 (germline): SNHLY, FYNNEI. The CDR3 contains 15 residues. The DNA of the CDR3 is TGTGCCAGCAGTGAGGGGCAGGGCCGAAACACTGAAGCTTCCTTT. This sequence encodes CASSEGQGRNTEASF.

As concerns this clonotype: At one of its ends the junction is not consistent with the germline gene, which may arise from a read error. This chain joins TRBV10-3 and TRBJ2-7; D gene ambiguous. Germline V gene sequence: CDR1 ENHRY, CDR2 SYGVKD. The CDR3 covers 12 residues. CDR3 amino acids: CAISEPNYEHYF. CDR3 coding DNA: TGTGCCATCAGTGAGCCCAACTACGAGCACTACTTC.

In the case of this clonotype: Here the CDR3 omits its conserved ending phenylalanine or tryptophan, so a read error is the likely source. The CDR3 region has the DNA TGCAGTAGTAGAGACCCGCGGACTGGGAACAATGAGCAGTTCATC. Translating gives CSSRDPRTGNNEQFI. This rearrangement joins TRBV20-1 to TRBJ2-1; a possible D gene is TRBD2 (5 bases). The CDR3 runs to 15 residues. Germline V gene lookup returns CDR1 DFQATT and CDR2 SNEGSKA (reference sequence). V lost 8 bases and J 5 bases, leaving 22 bases between the germline ends.

For this clonotype: The junction does not match germline at one end; this may be a read error. V gene TRBV4-1 combines with J gene TRBJ2-4, with D possibly TRBD1 on 5 matching bases. The germline CDR1 and CDR2 sequences are MGHRA and YSYEKL. The CDR3 loop spans 16 amino acids. The CDR3 bases are TGCGCCGGCAGCCAAGCACAGGTGGCCGGCAAAAACATTCGGTACTTC. This encodes CAGSQAQVAGKNIRYF.

Concerning this clonotype: This is likely a read error, given that the CDR3 carries no conserved phenylalanine or tryptophan at its end. The V and J genes are TRBV29-1 and TRBJ2-3; D is ambiguous. Looked up from germline, CDR1 is SQVTM and CDR2 is ANQGSEA. This CDR3 spans 13 amino acids. Trimming left V 6 bases short and J 1 base short, with 11 bases between. The chain's CDR3 is CSVRVHGTDTQYS. The CDR3 DNA reads TGCAGCGTCCGAGTGCATGGCACAGATACGCAGTATTCT.

Note on this clonotype: A junction boundary mismatches the germline segment, possibly from a read error. The chain is built from TRBV28 and TRBJ1-5, with unresolved D. In germline, CDR1 is MDHEN, CDR2 SYDVKM. CDR3 size: 16 residues. The CDR3 region is CASSFAGIGSNQPQHF. Written as DNA, the CDR3 is TGCGCCAGCAGTTTCGCCGGGATAGGAAGCAATCAGCCCCAGCATTTT.

This clonotype was observed a single time. A read error may account for a junction end that differs from germline. The J gene is TRBJ2-6, the V gene TRBV6-2 or TRBV6-3; a weak D match, TRBD1 (6 bases). The CDR3 contains 15 residues. Germline CDR1 reads MNHEY; CDR2 reads SVGEGT. The CDR3, as DNA: TGTGCCAGCATCCCGGACAGCTCTGGGGCCAACCTCCTGACTTTC. Amino acid sequence: CASIPDSSGANLLTF.

Details on this clonotype: Mismatch with germline at one junction end may stem from a read error. The chain recombines TRBV6-1 with TRBJ1-5; the D is unclear. Germline V gene lookup returns CDR1 MNHNS and CDR2 SASEGT. The CDR3 sequence is 13 residues long. Here the CDR3 DNA reads TGTGCCAGCAGGCCGACACGGAATCAGCCCCACCATTTT. Amino acid sequence: CASRPTRNQPHHF.

Remarks on this clonotype: A read error may produce the germline difference seen at one junction end. The chain couples TRBV20-1 to TRBJ1-1; D is uncertain. The CDR3 is 12 residues long. Germline V lookup: CDR1 DFQATT, CDR2 SNEGSKA (reference sequence). The CDR3 nucleotides read TGCGGTGCTATTTACCCGGGAGCTGAAGCTTTCTTT. Translated: CGAIYPGAEAFF.

A remark on this clonotype: This CDR3 is missing its conserved last phenylalanine or tryptophan, likely due to a read error. This sequence joins TRBV11-2 and TRBJ2-3, with 7 bases that match TRBD1. There are 16 residues in the CDR3. Germline V lookup: CDR1 SGHAT, CDR2 FQNNGV. V dropped 9 bases and J dropped 3; count of bases not matched to a gene: 15. CDR3 in DNA: TGTGCCAGAAGCCAACAGGGGTCTGTGATGACAGATACGCAGTATATT. Amino acids: CARSQQGSVMTDTQYI.

In its sample, this clonotype was seen many times. This sequence joins TRBV30 and TRBJ2-7; either TRBD1 or TRBD2 may fit D (5 bases each). The V gene's germline CDR1 is GTSNPN and CDR2 SVGIG (reference sequence). The V gene lost 2 bases and the J gene lost 4 bases, with 15 bases spanning the gap. The CDR3 loop spans 14 amino acids. The DNA of the CDR3 is TGTGCCTGGAGTTGGGCAGAGGGGATGTACGAGCAGTACTTC. It yields the protein CAWSWAEGMYEQYF.

The chain joins TRBV28 to TRBJ2-7, with D uncertain. The germline V gene has CDR1 MDHEN and CDR2 SYDVKM. CDR3 length equals 14 residues. V lost 7 bases to trimming and J lost 3 bases, with 16 bases between them. The DNA for the CDR3 is TGTGCCAGCAACACTCCACGACTGAGCTACGAGCAGTACTTC. Protein sequence: CASNTPRLSYEQYF.